This T cell receptor (beta chain) was recorded in a study of blood T cell repertoires in COVID-19. The germline gives CDR1 LGHDT, CDR2 YNNKEL (reference sequence). This CDR3 contains 13 residues. V was shortened by 0 bases and J by 7 bases, with 7 bases between the two germline ends. The authors' processing: From reference gene primer amplification, estimates of nucleated cell counts were derived. The method was immunoSEQ multiplex PCR; TCRdb's version includes in-frame clones alone and lacks a portion of them. The D gene and trimming were derived from the DNA, and the V and J assignments and clone size from that table. The sample has 100,000 to 120,000 clones, 81% seen once.

The source of this sequence is a man aged 50-59 years with acute or convalescent COVID-19. The chain joins TRBV3-1 (or the pseudogene TRBV3-2) to TRBJ1-5; D is undetermined. Sample: peripheral blood. The CDR3 nucleotides read TGTGCCAGCAGCCAAGAATTCGGGCAGCCCCAGCATTTT. This encodes CASSQEFGQPQHF.